The source of this T cell receptor (beta chain) is a study of identical twins. Germline V gives CDR1 MNHNS, CDR2 SASEGT. The CDR3 length is 17 residues. V gave up 2 bases and J gave up 1 base; unmatched junction bases: 5. From the 5' RACE reads, TCRdb called clonotypes with MiXCR, one entry per CDR3 protein. This table holds hundreds of thousands of distinct CDR3 sequences, over 8.5% found once. There are a few counts of this clonotype. In addition, the sample was reused for a study of yellow fever vaccine responses in identical twins.

Sequencing used PBMCs. This chain joins TRBV6-1 and TRBJ2-5, with 12 nucleotides matching TRBD2. This TCR was sampled from a young woman in good health. The CDR3 nucleotides read TGTGCCAGCAGTGAATTTCCGACTAGCGGGGGCCAAGAGACCCAGTACTTC. Translation gives CASSEFPTSGGQETQYF.